Listed below are T cell receptor beta chains from one sample, sequenced in a study of cytomegalovirus exposure and HLA in healthy donors. The table came from immunoSEQ multiplex PCR; TCRdb's copy has only in-frame clones and leaves some out. Of under 200,000 clones listed, 75% to 80% are singletons. Material for sequencing was PBMCs. All receptors derive from a woman between 35 and 50 years old in good health and CMV-seropositive. CDR3s include the opening cysteine and the closing phenylalanine or tryptophan. Fields, in order: clone size, CDR3 length, V gene, D gene, J gene, CDR3 protein, CDR3 DNA. A D gene is named only where the DNA matches it firmly. Clone sizes are given selectively: once, few, many, or a class where the clone is expanded.

>few|14|TRBV11-3|TRBD2|TRBJ2-5
CASSSREGGKTQYF
TGTGCCAGCAGCTCGCGGGAGGGCGGAAAGACCCAGTACTTC
>once|15|TRBV5-6|NA|TRBJ2-3
CASSFGRLPTDTQYF
TGTGCCAGCAGCTTTGGAAGACTCCCCACAGATACGCAGTATTTT
>NA|12|TRBV18|NA|TRBJ2-5
CASSTDRSTQYF
TGTGCCAGCTCCACCGACAGGTCGACCCAGTACTTC
>NA|15|TRBV5-1|TRBD2|TRBJ2-5
CASSPGTRGQETQYF
TGCGCCAGCAGCCCGGGGACTAGAGGTCAGGAGACCCAGTACTTC
>NA|13|TRBV7-9|NA|TRBJ1-2
CASSWTTNYGYTF
TGTGCCAGCAGCTGGACTACTAACTATGGCTACACCTTC
>NA|15|TRBV6-6|TRBD1|TRBJ1-5
CASSYTGQGDQPQHF
TGTGCCAGCAGTTACACCGGACAGGGAGATCAGCCCCAGCATTTT
>few|15|TRBV5-6|NA|TRBJ1-1
CASSLRGGEDTEAFF
TGTGCCAGCAGCTTACGGGGGGGCGAGGACACTGAAGCTTTCTTT
>NA|17|TRBV27|TRBD2|TRBJ2-3
CASSLLALAGYTDTQYF
TGTGCCAGCAGTTTATTGGCGCTAGCGGGGTACACAGATACGCAGTATTTT
>NA|14|TRBV2|NA|TRBJ1-3
CASRLRNVGNTIYF
TGTGCCAGCAGACTTAGAAACGTGGGAAACACCATATATTTT
>NA|14|TRBV10-1|TRBD1|TRBJ2-2
CASSRDRGPGELFF
TGCGCCAGCAGTCGGGACAGGGGGCCCGGGGAGCTGTTTTTT
>NA|15|TRBV7-2|NA|TRBJ2-2
CASSLVAANTGELFF
TGTGCCAGCAGCTTAGTTGCGGCTAACACCGGGGAGCTGTTTTTT
>few|14|TRBV7-9|NA|TRBJ2-4
CASSWVSGVDIQYF
TGTGCCAGCAGTTGGGTATCCGGGGTGGACATTCAGTACTTC
>NA|14|TRBV15|NA|TRBJ1-2
CATSREPSTTGYTF
TGTGCCACCAGCAGAGAGCCGTCTACTACTGGCTACACCTTC
>NA|14|TRBV7-9|TRBD2|TRBJ2-1
CAIDIGRAGNEQFF
TGTGCCATCGACATTGGGAGGGCGGGCAATGAGCAGTTCTTC
>NA|14|TRBV19|TRBD1|TRBJ2-5
CATEPGQGVGEQYF
TGTGCCACTGAGCCAGGACAGGGGGTAGGGGAGCAGTACTTC
>NA|16|TRBV7-6|TRBD1|TRBJ2-3
CASSSGTGTTHDTQYF
TGTGCCAGCAGCTCCGGGACAGGGACTACACACGATACGCAGTATTTT
>NA|15|TRBV5-1|TRBD1|TRBJ2-1
CASSSWTGSTNEQFF
TGCGCCAGCAGCTCTTGGACAGGCTCTACGAATGAGCAGTTCTTC
>once|13|TRBV7-9|NA|TRBJ2-7
CASSQGSSYEQYF
TGTGCCAGCAGTCAGGGGAGCTCCTACGAGCAGTACTTC
>few|15|TRBV5-8|TRBD2|TRBJ2-7
CASSSRLAGWDEQYF
TGTGCCAGCAGCTCCAGACTAGCGGGATGGGACGAGCAGTACTTC
>NA|13|TRBV2|TRBD1|TRBJ1-2
CASKTGGSYGYTF
TGTGCCAGCAAGACAGGGGGCAGCTATGGCTACACCTTC
>few|17|TRBV9|TRBD1|TRBJ1-1
CASSSTGTGALNTEAFF
TGTGCCAGCAGCTCCACCGGGACAGGGGCGCTGAACACTGAAGCTTTCTTT
>NA|12|TRBV6-6|TRBD1|TRBJ2-1
CASRGQGNEQFF
TGTGCCAGCAGGGGACAGGGCAATGAGCAGTTCTTC
>NA|12|TRBV10-1|NA|TRBJ2-5
CARRSYQETQYF
TGCGCCAGGAGAAGTTACCAAGAGACCCAGTACTTC